This TCR beta chain was sequenced in a study of lymphopenia after photon versus proton radiotherapy. The V and J ends lost 0 bases and 4 bases respectively, with 8 bases between them. Germline assignment: CDR1 SGHRS and CDR2 YFSETQ. The CDR3 is 13 residues long. Here immunoSEQ multiplex PCR was the method, and the copy in TCRdb shows in-frame clones only, minus some. The sample lists under 70,000 clones, just under 95% occurring once. The TCR was taken from a woman between 40 and 55 years old with cholangiocarcinoma. V is TRBV5-1 and J is TRBJ2-7; D possibly corresponds to TRBD2 (5 bases). The source was peripheral blood, collected from a patient treated with photon-based radiotherapy. The DNA for the CDR3 is TGCGCCAGCAGCTTGGCCGGGGTATACGAGCAGTACTTC. This gives the protein CASSLAGVYEQYF.